Shown below are 6 T cell receptor beta chains from a single sample sequenced in a study of T cell changes during pregnancy in multiple sclerosis. The table came from immunoSEQ multiplex PCR; TCRdb's copy has only in-frame clones and leaves some out. This table has around 30,000 clones, approximately 92% appearing once. Sequenced here: CD8+ T cells from peripheral blood mononuclear cells, sampled before pregnancy. The receptors come from a female donor with multiple sclerosis, enrolled in a pregnancy study.

V is TRBV2 and J is TRBJ2-7; no definite D call. This CDR3 spans 15 amino acids. Germline loops: CDR1 SNHLY, CDR2 FYNNEI. Trimming removed 0 bases at V and 1 base at J, with 10 bases between. CDR3 protein: CASSEAEVLSYEQYF. CDR3 bases: TGTGCCAGCAGTGAAGCCGAGGTCCTGTCCTACGAGCAGTACTTC.

The chain carries TRBV4-1 and TRBJ2-7; maybe TRBD2 (6 bases). CDR3 size: 15 residues. Germline CDR1 reads MGHRA; CDR2 reads YSYEKL. V lost 4 bases to trimming and J lost 6 bases, with 19 bases between them. The CDR3 DNA reads TGCGCCAGCAGCCCCCAAGGAGAGACTAGTAGCGAGCAGTACTTC. Protein product: CASSPQGETSSEQYF.

The V gene is TRBV28, the J gene TRBJ2-5; D gene unclear. The V and J ends lost 3 bases and 0 bases respectively, with 11 bases between them. The germline V gene has CDR1 MDHEN and CDR2 SYDVKM. CDR3 size: 15 residues. The CDR3 coding sequence is TGTGCCAGCAGTTTGGGCGTCCTGTACCAAGAGACCCAGTACTTC. Encoded protein: CASSLGVLYQETQYF.

The chain uses TRBV7-8 and TRBJ1-1; D remains unclear. Germline values: CDR1 SGHVS, CDR2 FQNEAQ. V was clipped by 1 base and J by 5 bases, with 29 bases between them. The CDR3 extends over 20 amino acids. The CDR3 reads CASSLGLEGTLEHSGTEAFF. The CDR3 DNA follows: TGTGCCAGCAGCTTAGGACTGGAGGGAACCTTAGAACACTCTGGGACTGAAGCTTTCTTT.

V is TRBV9 and J is TRBJ1-2; possibly TRBD1 for D (5 bases). Looked up from germline, CDR1 is SGDLS and CDR2 is YYNGEE. V gave up 7 bases and J gave up 3 bases, with 10 bases separating them. This CDR3 contains 12 residues. The CDR3 spells CASRHRYYGYTF. The CDR3 region has the DNA TGTGCCAGCCGCCACAGGTACTATGGCTACACCTTC.

The chain recombines TRBV6-4 with TRBJ2-3; TRBD2 aligns across 8 bases. Trimming took 3 bases from V and 1 from J; bases not matched to a gene: 0. The germline V gene encodes CDR1 MRHNA and CDR2 SNTAGT. The CDR3 runs 14 residues. The CDR3 DNA is TGTGCCAGCAGTGAGCGGGGGGGCACAGATACGCAGTATTTT. Translation: CASSERGGTDTQYF.